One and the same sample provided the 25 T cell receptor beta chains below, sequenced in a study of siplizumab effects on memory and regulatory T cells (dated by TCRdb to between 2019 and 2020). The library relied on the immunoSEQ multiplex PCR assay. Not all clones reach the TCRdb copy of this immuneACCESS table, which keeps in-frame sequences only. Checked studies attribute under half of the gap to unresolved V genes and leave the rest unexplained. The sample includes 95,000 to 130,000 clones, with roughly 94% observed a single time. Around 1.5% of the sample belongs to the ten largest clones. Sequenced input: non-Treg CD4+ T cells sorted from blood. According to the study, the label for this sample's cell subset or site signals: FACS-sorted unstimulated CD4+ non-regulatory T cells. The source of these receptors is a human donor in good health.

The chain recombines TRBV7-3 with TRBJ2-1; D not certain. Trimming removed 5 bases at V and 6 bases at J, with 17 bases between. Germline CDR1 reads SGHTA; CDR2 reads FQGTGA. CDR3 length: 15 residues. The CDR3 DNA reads TGTGCCAGCAGCCCTAGGGAAGATGCGTCCAATGAGCAGTTCTTC. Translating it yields CASSPREDASNEQFF.

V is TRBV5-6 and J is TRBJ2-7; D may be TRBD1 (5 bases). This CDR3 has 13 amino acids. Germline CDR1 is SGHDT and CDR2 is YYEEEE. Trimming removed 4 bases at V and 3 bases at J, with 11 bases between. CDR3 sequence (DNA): TGTGCCAGCAGCACCGGACATTTCTACGAGCAGTACTTC. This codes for CASSTGHFYEQYF.

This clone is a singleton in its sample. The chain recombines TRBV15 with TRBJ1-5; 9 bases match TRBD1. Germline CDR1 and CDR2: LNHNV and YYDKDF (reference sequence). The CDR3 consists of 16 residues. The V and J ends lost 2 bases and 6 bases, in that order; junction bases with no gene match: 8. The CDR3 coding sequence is TGTGCCACCAGCAGAAACCGGGACAGGGTAGGTCAGCCCCAGCATTTT. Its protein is CATSRNRDRVGQPQHF. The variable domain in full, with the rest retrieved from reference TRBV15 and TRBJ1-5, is DAMVIQNPRYQVTQFGKPVTLSCSQTLNHNVMYWYQQKSSQAPKLLFHYYDKDFNNEADTPDNFQSRRPNTSFCFLDIRSPGLGDTAMYLCATSRNRDRVGQPQHFGDGTRLSIL.

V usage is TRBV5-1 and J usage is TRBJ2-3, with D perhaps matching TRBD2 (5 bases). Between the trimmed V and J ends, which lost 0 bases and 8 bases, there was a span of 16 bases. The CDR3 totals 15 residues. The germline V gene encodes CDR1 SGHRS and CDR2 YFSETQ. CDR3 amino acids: CASSLEWLSAGTQYF. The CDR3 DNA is TGCGCCAGCAGCTTGGAGTGGCTCTCCGCGGGTACGCAGTATTTT. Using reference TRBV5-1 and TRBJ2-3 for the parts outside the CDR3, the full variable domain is KAGVTQTPRYLIKTRGQQVTLSCSPISGHRSVSWYQQTPGQGLQFLFEYFSETQRNKGNFPGRFSGRQFSNSRSEMNVSTLELGDSALYLCASSLEWLSAGTQYFGPGTRLTVL.

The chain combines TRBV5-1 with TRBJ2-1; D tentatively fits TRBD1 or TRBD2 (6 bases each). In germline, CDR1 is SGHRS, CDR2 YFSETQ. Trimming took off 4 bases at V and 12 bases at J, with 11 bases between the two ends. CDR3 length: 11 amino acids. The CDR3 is CASSVEGGQFF. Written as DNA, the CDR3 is TGCGCCAGCAGCGTTGAGGGGGGGCAGTTCTTC.

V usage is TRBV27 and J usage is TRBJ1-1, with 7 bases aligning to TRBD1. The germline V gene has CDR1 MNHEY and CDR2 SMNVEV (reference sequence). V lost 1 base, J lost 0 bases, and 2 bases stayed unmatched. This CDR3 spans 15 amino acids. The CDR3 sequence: CASSLFDRVNTEAFF. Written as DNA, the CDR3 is TGTGCCAGCAGTTTATTTGACAGGGTGAACACTGAAGCTTTCTTT.

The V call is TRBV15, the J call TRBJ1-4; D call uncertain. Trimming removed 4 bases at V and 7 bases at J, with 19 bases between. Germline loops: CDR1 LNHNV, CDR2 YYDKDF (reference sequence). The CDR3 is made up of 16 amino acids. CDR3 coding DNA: TGTGCCACCAGCATCCGATCCGGGTCTCTGAGTGAAAAACTGTTTTTT. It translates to CATSIRSGSLSEKLFF.

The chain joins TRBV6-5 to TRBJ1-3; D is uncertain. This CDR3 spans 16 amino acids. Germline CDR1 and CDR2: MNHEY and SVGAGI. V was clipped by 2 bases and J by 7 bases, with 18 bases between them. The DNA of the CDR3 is TGTGCCAGCAGTTACACTCTAAGCACCGGACGGAACACCATATATTTT. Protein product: CASSYTLSTGRNTIYF.

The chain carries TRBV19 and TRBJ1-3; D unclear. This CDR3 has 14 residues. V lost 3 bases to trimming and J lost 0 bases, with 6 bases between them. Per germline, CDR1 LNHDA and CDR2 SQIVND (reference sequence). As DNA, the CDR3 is TGTGCCAGTAGTATTGGCATCTCTGGAAACACCATATATTTT. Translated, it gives CASSIGISGNTIYF.

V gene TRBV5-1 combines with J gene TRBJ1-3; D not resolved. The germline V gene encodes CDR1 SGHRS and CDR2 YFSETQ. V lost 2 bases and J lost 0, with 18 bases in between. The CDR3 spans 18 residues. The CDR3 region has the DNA TGCGCCAGCAGCTTTGGGTCGACAAACATCTACTCTGGAAACACCATATATTTT. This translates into CASSFGSTNIYSGNTIYF.

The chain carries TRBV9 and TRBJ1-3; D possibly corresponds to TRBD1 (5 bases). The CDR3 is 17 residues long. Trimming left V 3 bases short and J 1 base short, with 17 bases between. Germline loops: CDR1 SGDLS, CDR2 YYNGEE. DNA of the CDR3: TGTGCCAGCAGCGGGAGTCTCGCCGGGGCATCTGGAAACACCATATATTTT. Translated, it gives CASSGSLAGASGNTIYF.

CDR3 sequence reads: CASSVRGVGSPLHF. DNA of the CDR3: TGTGCCAGCAGCGTACGGGGTGTGGGCTCACCCCTCCACTTT. The rearrangement links TRBV2 to TRBJ1-6; D is unresolved. There are 14 residues in the CDR3. V lost 6 bases and J lost 10, with 16 bases in between. Germline values: CDR1 SNHLY, CDR2 FYNNEI.

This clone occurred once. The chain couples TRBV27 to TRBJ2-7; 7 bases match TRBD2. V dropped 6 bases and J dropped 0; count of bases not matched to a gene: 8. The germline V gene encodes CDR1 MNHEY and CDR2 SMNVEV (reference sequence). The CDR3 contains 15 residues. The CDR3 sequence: CASRWTGTTSYEQYF. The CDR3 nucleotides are TGTGCCAGCAGATGGACCGGGACTACCTCCTACGAGCAGTACTTC.

CDR3 bases: TGTGCCAGCAGTTACTCTCAAGCTAACTATGGCTACACCTTC. This sequence encodes CASSYSQANYGYTF. The chain employs TRBV6-5 and TRBJ1-2; no clear D. The germline CDR1 and CDR2 sequences are MNHEY and SVGAGI. The ends were cut back, 0 bases at V and 0 bases at J, with 5 bases in the middle. The CDR3 length is 14 residues.

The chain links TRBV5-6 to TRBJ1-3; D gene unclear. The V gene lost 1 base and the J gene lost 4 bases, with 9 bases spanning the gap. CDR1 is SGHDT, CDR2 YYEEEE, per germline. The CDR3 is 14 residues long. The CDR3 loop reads CASSLLGYGNTIYF. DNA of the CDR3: TGTGCCAGCAGCTTGCTGGGGTACGGAAACACCATATATTTT.

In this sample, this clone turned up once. The CDR3 protein is CSVGGSYGYTF. The CDR3 nucleotides are TGCAGCGTTGGAGGCAGTTATGGCTACACCTTC. The chain combines TRBV29-1 with TRBJ1-2; no reliable D call. The CDR3 consists of 11 residues. V shed 4 bases and J shed 5 bases, with 8 bases lying between them. CDR1 is SQVTM, CDR2 ANQGSEA, per germline.

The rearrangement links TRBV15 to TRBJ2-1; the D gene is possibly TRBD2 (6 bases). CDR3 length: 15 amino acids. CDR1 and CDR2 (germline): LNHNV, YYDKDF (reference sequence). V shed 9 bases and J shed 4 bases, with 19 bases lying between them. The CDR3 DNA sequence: TGTGCCACGACAAGGAGGGGCGCGAAGTACAATGAGCAGTTCTTC. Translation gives CATTRRGAKYNEQFF.

CDR3 nucleotide sequence: TGTGCCAGCTCACCCTCAACGGCCTATGGCTACACCTTC. Translated, it gives CASSPSTAYGYTF. V and J are TRBV18 and TRBJ1-2; D unclear. The germline gives CDR1 KGHSH, CDR2 LQKENI. Trimming cost V 3 bases and J 4 bases, with 9 bases left between them. The CDR3 consists of 13 residues.

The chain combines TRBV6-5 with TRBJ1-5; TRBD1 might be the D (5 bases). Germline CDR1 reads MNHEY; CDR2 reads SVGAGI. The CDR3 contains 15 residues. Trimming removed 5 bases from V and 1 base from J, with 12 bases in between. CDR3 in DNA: TGTGCCAGCAGTAACGGGGGGGTGAGCAATCAGCCCCAGCATTTT. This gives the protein CASSNGGVSNQPQHF.

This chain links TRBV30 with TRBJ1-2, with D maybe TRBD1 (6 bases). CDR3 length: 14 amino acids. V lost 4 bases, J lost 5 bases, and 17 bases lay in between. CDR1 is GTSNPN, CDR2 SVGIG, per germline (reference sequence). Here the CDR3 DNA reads TGTGCCTGGATTCCAGGGAAGGGGGAGTATGGCTACACCTTC. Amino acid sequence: CAWIPGKGEYGYTF.

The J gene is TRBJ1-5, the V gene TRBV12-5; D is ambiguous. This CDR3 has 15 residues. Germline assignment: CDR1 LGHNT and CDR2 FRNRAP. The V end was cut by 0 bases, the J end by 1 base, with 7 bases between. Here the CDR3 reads CASGLVPRSNQPQHF. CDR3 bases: TGTGCTAGTGGTTTGGTACCACGGAGCAATCAGCCCCAGCATTTT.

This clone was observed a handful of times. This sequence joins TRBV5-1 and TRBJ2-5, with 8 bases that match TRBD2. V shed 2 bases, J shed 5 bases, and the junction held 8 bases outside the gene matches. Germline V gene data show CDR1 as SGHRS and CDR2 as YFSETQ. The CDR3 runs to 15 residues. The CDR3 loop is CASSLTSGSRETQYF. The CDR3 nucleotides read TGCGCCAGCAGCTTAACCAGCGGGAGCCGTGAGACCCAGTACTTC.

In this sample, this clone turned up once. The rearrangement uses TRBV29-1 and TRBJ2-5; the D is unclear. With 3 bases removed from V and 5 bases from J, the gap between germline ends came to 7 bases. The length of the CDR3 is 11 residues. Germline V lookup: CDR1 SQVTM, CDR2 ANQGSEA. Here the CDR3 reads CSVEGGETQYF. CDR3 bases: TGCAGCGTTGAGGGTGGGGAGACCCAGTACTTC.

This CDR3 reads CASSTAGQYDGYTF. In DNA form, the CDR3 reads TGTGCCAGCAGCACCGCCGGACAGTATGATGGCTACACCTTC. J is TRBJ1-2 and V is TRBV7-2; tentative D call: TRBD1 (6 bases). This CDR3 contains 14 residues. In germline, CDR1 is SGHTA, CDR2 FQGNSA. Trimming stripped 5 bases from V and 6 bases from J, with 16 bases between.

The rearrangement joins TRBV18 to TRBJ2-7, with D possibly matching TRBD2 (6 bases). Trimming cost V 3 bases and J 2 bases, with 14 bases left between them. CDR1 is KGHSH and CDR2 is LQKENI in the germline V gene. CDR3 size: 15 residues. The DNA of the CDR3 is TGTGCCAGCTCACCGGGCGGGATGGGGGCCTACGAGCAGTACTTC. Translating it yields CASSPGGMGAYEQYF.